The 22 T cell receptor beta chains listed next were all sequenced from one sample in a study of shared clonotypes between healthy human individuals. Profiled with immunoSEQ multiplex PCR; TCRdb holds only in-frame clones, not every one. The repertoire includes about 2.4 million clones, roughly 93% of them detected once, and approximately 0.35% sits in the top ten. The sequenced sample consisted of naive CD4+ T cells from PBMCs. The subset denotes: CD45RA+ positively selected. The receptors here all came from a man younger than 30 in good health. Some clones in this sample may be carry-over from other donors' samples.

The chain uses TRBV7-6 and TRBJ2-2; 13 bases are a match to TRBD2. The germline gives CDR1 SGHVS, CDR2 FNYEAQ. The ends lost 8 bases at V and 4 bases at J; junction bases unmatched: 10. This CDR3 is 17 amino acids long. CDR3 residues: CASRRTSGRSGTGELFF. The CDR3 DNA reads as TGTGCCAGCCGAAGGACTAGCGGGAGATCTGGCACCGGGGAGCTGTTTTTT.

The chain is built from TRBV28 and TRBJ2-7; D gene ambiguous. The germline CDR1 and CDR2 sequences are MDHEN and SYDVKM. Deletions cut 3 bases from V and 7 bases from J, with 13 bases between. The CDR3 sequence is 13 residues long. The DNA for the CDR3 is TGTGCCAGCAGTTTGGGTCCATCGGGTGAGCAGTACTTC. Translation: CASSLGPSGEQYF.

This chain links TRBV7-2 with TRBJ2-1; 7 positions agree with TRBD2. Per germline, CDR1 SGHTA and CDR2 FQGNSA. This CDR3 is built from 16 residues. Germline trimming cut 0 bases from V and 3 bases from J; bases unmatched to any gene: 5. CDR3 DNA sequence: TGTGCCAGCAGCTTAGCTAGGTCTAGCGGCTACAATGAGCAGTTCTTC. Protein product: CASSLARSSGYNEQFF.

The DNA of the CDR3 is TGTGCCAGCAGGGGCTTAGTCTCCTACGAGCAGTACTTC. The encoded protein is CASRGLVSYEQYF. V usage is TRBV7-8 and J usage is TRBJ2-7; D is unresolved. The V gene's germline CDR1 is SGHVS and CDR2 FQNEAQ. The CDR3 covers 13 residues. V lost 6 bases to trimming and J lost 0 bases, with 9 bases between them.

The chain joins TRBV30 to TRBJ1-6, with D tentatively TRBD1 (5 bases). The CDR3 runs 13 residues. In germline, CDR1 is GTSNPN, CDR2 SVGIG (reference sequence). With 1 base removed from V and 9 bases from J, the gap between germline ends came to 10 bases. In nucleotides, the CDR3 is TGTGCCTGGAGTGCACAGGACGGTTCACCCCTCCACTTT. Translating gives CAWSAQDGSPLHF.

On this clone: This specimen includes other DNA sequences encoding the same CDR3. The rearrangement links TRBV27 to TRBJ2-1; possibly TRBD2 for D (7 bases). Germline CDR1 reads MNHEY; CDR2 reads SMNVEV (reference sequence). This CDR3 region has 14 residues. The germline V and J ends were trimmed by 3 bases and 4 bases, with 10 bases remaining between them. The CDR3 protein is CASSLAGAYNEQFF. The CDR3 bases are TGTGCCAGCAGTTTGGCGGGGGCTTACAATGAGCAGTTCTTC.

The chain has TRBV7-2 and TRBJ2-1; D remains ambiguous. Germline CDR1 is SGHTA and CDR2 is FQGNSA. This CDR3 region has 16 residues. Trimming removed 5 bases from V and 2 bases from J, with 16 bases in between. CDR3 sequence reads: CASSPGLIITYNEQFF. CDR3 bases: TGTGCCAGCAGCCCCGGGTTGATAATAACCTACAATGAGCAGTTCTTC.

The chain employs TRBV6-1 and TRBJ2-5; 7 bases are a match to TRBD1. This CDR3 comprises 14 residues. Germline V gene lookup returns CDR1 MNHNS and CDR2 SASEGT. V lost 8 bases to trimming and J lost 2 bases; unmatched junction nucleotides: 8. In DNA, the CDR3 is TGTGCCAGCCAAGTCCGGGACAGACAAGAGACCCAGTACTTC. Translating it yields CASQVRDRQETQYF.

For the CDR3, the DNA is TGTGCCAGCAGCTTAGCCGGGTACGGGACCCAGTACTTC. It encodes CASSLAGYGTQYF. V usage is TRBV7-2 and J usage is TRBJ2-5; D uncertain. V was pared by 0 bases and J by 7 bases, with 9 bases between. CDR3 size: 13 residues. Germline loops: CDR1 SGHTA, CDR2 FQGNSA. The complete variable domain, with remaining parts taken from reference TRBV7-2 and TRBJ2-5, reads GAGVSQSPSNKVTEKGKDVELRCDPISGHTALYWYRQSLGQGLEFLIYFQGNSAPDKSGLPSDRFSAERTGGSVSTLTIQRTQQEDSAVYLCASSLAGYGTQYFGPGTRLLVL.

V gene TRBV29-1 combines with J gene TRBJ2-5, with 7 nucleotides matching TRBD2. The CDR3 runs to 13 residues. V lost 1 base, J lost 5 bases, and 4 bases stayed unmatched. Per germline, CDR1 SQVTM and CDR2 ANQGSEA. The CDR3 DNA reads as TGCAGCGTTGAAGGACTAGCAAGGGAGACCCAGTACTTC. This translates into CSVEGLARETQYF.

The V call is TRBV5-6, the J call TRBJ2-2; D is perhaps TRBD2 (6 bases). Germline-derived CDR1 and CDR2 are SGHDT and YYEEEE. Deletions cut 2 bases from V and 1 base from J, with 12 bases between. The CDR3 spans 16 residues. The CDR3 DNA is TGTGCCAGCAGCTTTTCCGGGAGCGGGAACACCGGGGAGCTGTTTTTT. It specifies CASSFSGSGNTGELFF.

The rearrangement uses TRBV19 and TRBJ2-7; 7 nucleotides line up with TRBD1. Germline V gene sequence: CDR1 LNHDA, CDR2 SQIVND (reference sequence). The V gene end was trimmed by 4 bases and the J gene end by 2 bases; junction bases not matched to a gene: 5. The length of the CDR3 is 14 residues. DNA of the CDR3: TGTGCCAGTAGTAGTAGGACAGGACCCTACGAGCAGTACTTC. Translated: CASSSRTGPYEQYF.

This sequence joins TRBV9 and TRBJ2-5; a weak D match, TRBD1 (5 bases). V shed 3 bases and J shed 2 bases, with 11 bases lying between them. The CDR3 totals 14 residues. Germline CDR1 reads SGDLS; CDR2 reads YYNGEE. CDR3: CASSAQELQETQYF. CDR3 nucleotides: TGTGCCAGCAGCGCACAGGAATTACAAGAGACCCAGTACTTC.

This rearrangement joins TRBV7-9 to TRBJ2-5, with a weak D call TRBD1 (6 bases). Germline-derived CDR1 and CDR2 are SEHNR and FQNEAQ (reference sequence). Deletions cut 5 bases from V and 13 bases from J, with 20 bases between. This CDR3 comprises 13 residues. The DNA of the CDR3 is TGTGCCAGCAGCCTCCCTCTCGACGGACAGTGGTACTTC. Protein product: CASSLPLDGQWYF.

V is TRBV30 and J is TRBJ2-7; 7 nucleotides align to TRBD1. The CDR3 contains 11 residues. V trimming: 8 bases; J trimming: 2 bases; junction bases outside the gene matches: 3. Germline V gene sequence: CDR1 GTSNPN, CDR2 SVGIG (reference sequence). The chain's CDR3 is CARDRPYEQYF. As DNA, the CDR3 is TGTGCCCGGGACAGACCCTACGAGCAGTACTTC.

In the case of this clone: Other DNA variants within this sample encode the same CDR3. The gene calls are TRBV5-1 and TRBJ1-3; D is perhaps TRBD1 (5 bases). Germline loops: CDR1 SGHRS, CDR2 YFSETQ. V lost 4 bases to trimming and J lost 2 bases, with 10 bases between them. CDR3 length: 14 residues. This CDR3 reads CASSPDSAGNTIYF. In nucleotides, the CDR3 is TGCGCCAGCAGCCCAGACAGCGCTGGAAACACCATATATTTT. Full variable domain (rest looked up from reference TRBV5-1 and TRBJ1-3): KAGVTQTPRYLIKTRGQQVTLSCSPISGHRSVSWYQQTPGQGLQFLFEYFSETQRNKGNFPGRFSGRQFSNSRSEMNVSTLELGDSALYLCASSPDSAGNTIYFGEGSWLTVV.

The chain is built from TRBV28 and TRBJ1-5; no clear D gene. This CDR3 contains 14 residues. Trimming stripped 5 bases from V and 2 bases from J, with 10 bases between. Per the germline V gene, CDR1 is MDHEN and CDR2 is SYDVKM. CDR3 region: CASSGPGRNQPQHF. Written as DNA, the CDR3 is TGTGCCAGCAGTGGTCCCGGGCGCAATCAGCCCCAGCATTTT.

The chain couples TRBV7-9 to TRBJ2-7; TRBD1 agrees at 8 bases. Germline CDR1 and CDR2: SEHNR and FQNEAQ (reference sequence). J lost 7 bases, V lost 6 bases, and 5 bases had no gene match. CDR3 length: 12 amino acids. CDR3 region: CASSNGQGEQYF. CDR3 DNA: TGTGCCAGCAGTAACGGACAGGGTGAGCAGTACTTC.

The V and J genes are TRBV18 and TRBJ2-2; tentatively, D is TRBD2 (5 bases). CDR1 and CDR2 from the germline V gene are KGHSH and LQKENI. The V end lost 7 bases, the J end lost 4 bases, and 10 bases lay between the germline ends. This CDR3 contains 13 residues. The CDR3 DNA is TGTGCCAGCTTTCAGGAGGCCACCGGGGAGCTGTTTTTT. Its protein is CASFQEATGELFF. The full variable domain, its missing parts supplied by reference TRBV18 and TRBJ2-2, is NAGVMQNPRHLVRRRGQEARLRCSPMKGHSHVYWYRQLPEEGLKFMVYLQKENIIDESGMPKERFSAEFPKEGPSILRIQQVVRGDSAAYFCASFQEATGELFFGEGSRLTVL.

CDR3 nucleotide sequence: TGTGCCATCAGTGAACCGATGGGACTAGCGGGAGGAGGGGAGCAGTTCTTC. This encodes CAISEPMGLAGGGEQFF. The V and J genes are TRBV10-3 and TRBJ2-1; 15 bases are a match to TRBD2. V shed 3 bases, J shed 10 bases, and the junction held 10 bases outside the gene matches. There are 17 residues in the CDR3. CDR1 and CDR2 from the germline V gene are ENHRY and SYGVKD.

This sequence joins TRBV28 and TRBJ1-4; D gene ambiguous. Trimming shortened V by 3 bases and J by 3 bases, and 8 bases separated the two germline ends. Germline values: CDR1 MDHEN, CDR2 SYDVKM. The CDR3 totals 14 residues. The CDR3 DNA reads TGTGCCAGCAGTTTGGACGGAGCTAATGAAAAACTGTTTTTT. Amino acids: CASSLDGANEKLFF.

This clone occurred once. The rearrangement links TRBV14 to TRBJ1-1; D is undetermined. The CDR3 covers 15 residues. Trimming left V 1 base short and J 1 base short, with 10 bases between. The germline CDR1 and CDR2 sequences are SGHDN and FVKESK. The CDR3 sequence: CASSQVRAGNTEAFF. The CDR3 DNA is TGTGCCAGCAGCCAAGTGAGGGCAGGGAACACTGAAGCTTTCTTT.